Listed below are T cell receptor beta chains from one sample, sequenced in a study of T cells in Graves' hyperthyroidism and ophthalmopathy. One entry per CDR3 protein results from TCRdb running MiXCR on the multiplex PCR reads. The table records 300,000 to 350,000 distinct CDR3 sequences, 21% of them present only once. Sequenced input: blood. The receptors were gathered from a woman in her forties or fifties with Graves' hyperthyroidism. Each CDR3 is given with its conserved first and last residue. Each record gives: clone size, V gene, J gene, D gene, CDR3 DNA, CDR3 protein. A D gene is named only where the DNA matches it firmly. The listing skips clone size in some rows; elsewhere it reads once, few, many or a size class.

few	TRBV6-1	TRBJ1-6	NA	TGTGCCAGCAGCCACGGTAATGTTAATTCACCCCTCCACTTT	CASSHGNVNSPLHF
few	TRBV6-6	TRBJ2-5	NA	TGTGCCAGCAGTTACATCCAGGGACGGCAAGAGACCCAGTACTTC	CASSYIQGRQETQYF
NA	TRBV5-1	TRBJ2-5	TRBD2	TGCGCCAGCGCCCCTAGCGGGCAAGAGACCCAGTACTTC	CASAPSGQETQYF
once	TRBV6-1	TRBJ2-4	TRBD1	TGTGCCAGCAGCCCAACAGGGGGCGGGTCCAAAAACATTCAGTACTTC	CASSPTGGGSKNIQYF
many	TRBV7-9	TRBJ2-1	NA	TGTGCCAGCAGCAGAGGGGACTCCATAAATGAGCAGTTCTTC	CASSRGDSINEQFF
many	TRBV6-1	TRBJ2-5	TRBD1	TGTGCCAGCAGAACCGGGACAGGGGGTGGCGGGGAGACCCAGTACTTC	CASRTGTGGGGETQYF
many	TRBV5-1	TRBJ2-5	TRBD1	TGCGCCAGCAGCCGAAACGTAGTCGACAGGGGTAAAGAGACCCAGTACTTC	CASSRNVVDRGKETQYF
NA	TRBV24-1	TRBJ2-1	TRBD1	TGTGCCACCAGTGACCCAGACAGGGGACTTTACAATGAGCAGTTCTTC	CATSDPDRGLYNEQFF
NA	TRBV6-2/TRBV6-3	TRBJ2-1	NA	TGTGCCAGCGCCGGTGGGGGAGGCTCCTACAATGAGCAGTTCTTC	CASAGGGGSYNEQFF
many	TRBV18	TRBJ1-5	NA	TGTGCCAGCTCACAACTTCCACCGTTTAGCAATCAGCCCCAGCATTTT	CASSQLPPFSNQPQHF
NA	TRBV6-1	TRBJ1-1	TRBD1	TGTGCCAGCAGTTTAGGACAGGGGACGAACACTGAAGCTTTCTTT	CASSLGQGTNTEAFF
NA	TRBV20-1	TRBJ2-5	NA	TGCAGTGCTCCTCTCGGGGGGCTGGAGACCCAGTACTTC	CSAPLGGLETQYF
many	TRBV18	TRBJ1-4	TRBD1	TGTGCCAGCTCACCACCCGGGACAGCTAATGAAAAACTGTTTTTT	CASSPPGTANEKLFF
many	TRBV30	TRBJ2-7	NA	TGTGCCTGGAGTAAAACTATCTCCTACGAGCAGTACTTC	CAWSKTISYEQYF
NA	TRBV11-3	TRBJ2-2	TRBD1	TGTGCCAGCTGTCTGGGGGGACAGGGCTTCACCGGGGAGCTGTTTTTT	CASCLGGQGFTGELFF
many	TRBV2	TRBJ2-2	NA	TGTGCCAGCGGCACCGGGACTCCATCCACCGGGGAGCTGTTTTTT	CASGTGTPSTGELFF
many	TRBV7-2	TRBJ2-5	NA	TGTGCCAGCAGCCCAAGATACCAAGAGACCCAGTACTTC	CASSPRYQETQYF
many	TRBV12-3/TRBV12-4	TRBJ2-7	TRBD2	TGTGCCAGCAGTATGACTAGCGGGGGCCCGACGAACGAGCAGTACTTC	CASSMTSGGPTNEQYF
many	TRBV5-1	TRBJ2-7	NA	TGCGCCAGCAGCTTAAGGGGGTCCTACGAGCAGTACTTC	CASSLRGSYEQYF
NA	TRBV9	TRBJ2-7	NA	TGTGCCAGCAGCCCCGCGGACGGGGCGAACTACGAGCAGTACTTC	CASSPADGANYEQYF
many	TRBV9	TRBJ2-5	TRBD2	TGTGCCAGCAGCGTACGTGCGGGGGGCTTCAGGACCCAGTACTTC	CASSVRAGGFRTQYF
many	TRBV7-3	TRBJ2-1	TRBD2	TGTGCCAGCAGCGTTTTAGCGGGAGGCTTAGGGGAGCAGTTCTTC	CASSVLAGGLGEQFF
NA	TRBV12-3/TRBV12-4	TRBJ2-5	NA	TGTGCCAGCAGTTCGGGACCGGAAGGGTACCAAGAGACCCAGTACTTC	CASSSGPEGYQETQYF
few	TRBV12-3/TRBV12-4	TRBJ1-4	NA	TGTGCCAGCAGAACAACACGATACGAAAAACTGTTTTTT	CASRTTRYEKLFF
NA	TRBV4-1	TRBJ2-3	NA	TGCGCCAGCAGCCGGGACTCGATCACAGATACGCAGTATTTT	CASSRDSITDTQYF
NA	TRBV30	TRBJ2-7	NA	TGTGCCTGGCAAGGGGGAAACTCCTACGAGCAGTACTTC	CAWQGGNSYEQYF
many	TRBV19	TRBJ2-7	NA	TGTGCCAGTAGTCCCGGTCGGACTACTCGGGGGAGCTCCTACGAGCAGTACTTC	CASSPGRTTRGSSYEQYF
NA	TRBV2	TRBJ2-3	NA	TGTGCCAGCAGTCCAGGCCGGGTAGGGGTAGATACGCAGTATTTT	CASSPGRVGVDTQYF
many	TRBV6-1	TRBJ2-3	TRBD1	TGTGCCAGCAGGGACCCAGGGGGACCCACAGATACGCAGTATTTT	CASRDPGGPTDTQYF
many	TRBV3-1	TRBJ1-5	NA	TGTGCCAGCAGCCAAGATCTTGAAGTTCAGCCCCAGCATTTT	CASSQDLEVQPQHF
NA	TRBV11-3	TRBJ1-2	NA	TGTGCCAGCAGCTTTATAGGGGGGACTAACTATGGCTACACCTTC	CASSFIGGTNYGYTF
few	TRBV27	TRBJ1-3	TRBD1	TGTGCCAGCAGCCCGGGAGGACAGGGGGTAAACACCATATATTTT	CASSPGGQGVNTIYF
many	TRBV5-1	TRBJ1-2	NA	TGCGCCAGCAGCTTGCCAGGGCCTGGCTACACCTTC	CASSLPGPGYTF
many	TRBV20-1	TRBJ1-5	TRBD1	TGCAGTGCTAGACTCGGGACAGGGGGACCGAGCAATCAGCCCCAGCATTTT	CSARLGTGGPSNQPQHF